This T cell receptor beta chain was recorded in a study of CD8 T cells in ankylosing spondylitis. In the case of this clonotype: The target antigen is unknown.

This CDR3 spans 16 amino acids. The junction had 9 bases not matched to a gene; V was cut back by 6 bases and J by 2 bases. Germline CDR1 and CDR2: MNHEY and SVGEGT. Quantitative 5'-RACE was performed with molecular barcodes, and it yielded the TCR beta libraries. TCRdb reprocessed the 5' RACE reads via MiXCR and lists one record per CDR3 protein. Of 250,000 or so distinct CDR3 sequences listed, more than 20% are singletons. Whole-study results and caveats: Previously reported in reactive arthritis synovial fluid and blood were some of the motif variants. Reportedly, matched ankylosing spondylitis synovial fluid was significantly enriched for disease-linked clones. Characteristic of ankylosing spondylitis blood, it appeared, was a TCR beta motif comprising roughly 8 highly homologous variants.

The rearrangement joins TRBV6-2 or TRBV6-3 to TRBJ1-5, with TRBD1 matching over 8 bases. The sample taken for sequencing was blood, either unsorted or a sorted T cell fraction (not recorded which). This TCR derives from a male donor with ankylosing spondylitis or in good health (not recorded which). In DNA form, the CDR3 reads TGTGCCAGCAGCGAAGCTACAGGGGGAGGCAATCAGCCCCAGCATTTT. It translates to CASSEATGGGNQPQHF.